The sequence of this T cell receptor (beta chain) was determined in a study of blood T cells in healthy people across ages. Trimming removed 0 bases from V and 1 base from J, with 12 bases in between. The germline V gene has CDR1 DFQATT and CDR2 SNEGSKA (reference sequence). The CDR3 is 15 residues long. Study findings and constraints: Per-million-T-cell TCR beta diversity fell roughly linearly with age.

This clonotype was counted a few times. The antigen is undetermined. The authors ran a second PCR of about 6 to 11 cycles using a sample-barcoded 5' primer and a J-beta primer mix. TCRdb ran MiXCR on the 5' RACE reads and lists one entry per CDR3 protein. The sample has about 830,000 distinct CDR3 sequences; around 68% are singletons. The TCR was taken from a man under 40 in good health. Sequenced sample: blood. V usage is TRBV20-1 and J usage is TRBJ1-1; D gene unclear. The CDR3 sequence is CSARDGVAGNTEAFF. As DNA, the CDR3 is TGCAGTGCTAGAGATGGGGTTGCAGGGAACACTGAAGCTTTCTTT.